The 16 T cell receptor beta chains presented below share a single source sample, sequenced in a study of T cell changes during pregnancy in multiple sclerosis. TCRdb's table, derived via immunoSEQ multiplex PCR, lists solely in-frame clones and lacks some. The sample has just under 50,000 clones; 91% are singletons. Source: CD8+ T cells from peripheral blood mononuclear cells, taken after pregnancy. Receptor source: a female donor with multiple sclerosis, enrolled in a pregnancy study.

The chain employs TRBV2 and TRBJ2-7, with unresolved D. Germline V lookup: CDR1 SNHLY, CDR2 FYNNEI. CDR3 length equals 13 residues. Deletions cut 6 bases from V and 0 bases from J, with 9 bases between. DNA of the CDR3: TGTGCCAGCAGGTCTCTCAGCTCCTACGAGCAGTACTTC. It specifies CASRSLSSYEQYF.

The gene calls are TRBV5-6 and TRBJ1-3; TRBD1 matches 10 bases. Germline CDR1 and CDR2: SGHDT and YYEEEE. The CDR3 has 19 amino acids. With 3 bases clipped from V and 0 bases from J, the junction kept 12 bases outside the gene matches. The CDR3 DNA follows: TGTGCCAGCAGCTACGGGACAGGGGTTTTTATATCCTCTGGAAACACCATATATTTT. Translating it yields CASSYGTGVFISSGNTIYF.

The chain has TRBV27 and TRBJ2-7; D is uncertain. With 3 bases removed from V and 6 bases from J, the gap between germline ends came to 6 bases. The CDR3 loop spans 11 amino acids. Germline V gives CDR1 MNHEY, CDR2 SMNVEV (reference sequence). CDR3 region: CASSFVGEQYF. As DNA, the CDR3 is TGTGCCAGCAGTTTTGTCGGCGAGCAGTACTTC.

The gene calls are TRBV19 and TRBJ1-2; D remains unclear. From germline, CDR1 is LNHDA and CDR2 SQIVND (reference sequence). V was trimmed by 4 bases and J by 3 bases, leaving 15 bases between them. The CDR3 totals 15 residues. CDR3 sequence reads: CASSTDRGYDYGYTF. For the CDR3, the DNA is TGTGCCAGTAGTACCGACCGGGGATATGACTATGGCTACACCTTC.

The chain carries TRBV27 and TRBJ2-1, with 10 bases lining up with TRBD2. Looked up from germline, CDR1 is MNHEY and CDR2 is SMNVEV (reference sequence). V trimming: 5 bases; J trimming: 0 bases; junction bases outside the gene matches: 4. CDR3 length: 16 amino acids. For the CDR3, the DNA is TGTGCCAGCAGTCTAGCGGGGGAGAGCTCCTACAATGAGCAGTTCTTC. Encoded protein: CASSLAGESSYNEQFF.

This chain uses TRBV4-2 with TRBJ1-6, with D hard to call. Per germline, CDR1 LGHNA and CDR2 YNFKEQ. The V end lost 4 bases, the J end lost 7 bases, and 14 bases lay between the germline ends. The CDR3 is 15 residues long. CDR3 coding DNA: TGTGCCAGCAGCCTGGGGAGCGAGGGAAATTCACCCCTCCACTTT. It yields the protein CASSLGSEGNSPLHF.

This clone was seen once. The chain couples TRBV11-2 to TRBJ2-6; possibly TRBD1 for D (6 bases). Trimming pared 7 bases from V and 3 bases from J, leaving 10 bases between. Germline CDR1 and CDR2: SGHAT and FQNNGV. CDR3 length: 14 amino acids. DNA for the CDR3: TGTGCCAGCAAGTTAGGGGGTGGGGCCAACGTCCTGACTTTC. It specifies CASKLGGGANVLTF. Complete variable domain (other parts from reference TRBV11-2 and TRBJ2-6): EAGVAQSPRYKIIEKRQSVAFWCNPISGHATLYWYQQILGQGPKLLIQFQNNGVVDDSQLPKDRFSAERLKGVDSTLKIQPAKLEDSAVYLCASKLGGGANVLTFGAGSRLTVL.

V usage is TRBV6-1 and J usage is TRBJ1-5, with D uncertain. This CDR3 is built from 14 residues. Germline V CDR1 and CDR2: MNHNS, SASEGT. Trimming pared 1 base from V and 5 bases from J, leaving 9 bases between. CDR3: CASSEGGSDQPQHF. The CDR3 nucleotides read TGTGCCAGCAGTGAAGGAGGCAGCGATCAGCCCCAGCATTTT.

The count of this clone is one. V and J are TRBV6-5 and TRBJ2-7, with a weak D call TRBD1 (6 bases). The CDR3 has 13 residues. V was shortened by 6 bases and J by 1 base, with 10 bases between the two germline ends. Looked up from germline, CDR1 is MNHEY and CDR2 is SVGAGI. CDR3 protein: CASRQGESYEQYF. CDR3 nucleotide sequence: TGTGCCAGCAGACAGGGCGAGTCCTACGAGCAGTACTTC.

This chain connects TRBV5-6 to TRBJ2-7, with 7 bases aligning to TRBD1. Per germline, CDR1 SGHDT and CDR2 YYEEEE. The CDR3 loop spans 14 amino acids. J was trimmed by 2 bases and V by 2 bases; bases with no gene match: 4. CDR3 protein: CASSFGTETYEQYF. The CDR3 DNA is TGTGCCAGCAGCTTCGGGACAGAGACCTACGAGCAGTACTTC.

The rearrangement uses TRBV5-3 and TRBJ2-4; D may be TRBD1 (5 bases). TRBV5-3 is known as an ORF, though its function is uncertain. The germline V and J ends were trimmed by 4 bases and 2 bases, with 16 bases remaining between them. The CDR3 is 16 amino acids. The CDR3 DNA sequence: TGTGCCAGAAGCGTTAACAGGAGATTTCCCAAAAACATTCAGTACTTC. It yields the protein CARSVNRRFPKNIQYF.

J is TRBJ2-2 and V is TRBV6-6; D is uncertain. V was shortened by 0 bases and J by 8 bases, with 16 bases between the two germline ends. From germline, CDR1 is MNHNY and CDR2 SVGAGI (reference sequence). The CDR3 totals 16 residues. Here the CDR3 reads CASSYSIEAFGGELFF. Here the CDR3 DNA reads TGTGCCAGCAGTTACTCGATAGAGGCTTTTGGGGGGGAGCTGTTTTTT.

The chain combines TRBV5-6 with TRBJ2-1, with 11 bases identical to TRBD1. The V and J ends lost 3 bases and 5 bases, in that order; junction bases with no gene match: 4. The CDR3 spans 15 residues. CDR1 is SGHDT, CDR2 YYEEEE, per germline. CDR3 region: CASSSPGQGDNEQFF. CDR3 in DNA: TGTGCCAGCAGCTCGCCGGGACAGGGGGACAATGAGCAGTTCTTC.

This clone was detected only a few times. The V gene is TRBV29-1, the J gene TRBJ1-1; D not resolved. The germline V gene encodes CDR1 SQVTM and CDR2 ANQGSEA. Trimming took off 0 bases at V and 4 bases at J, with 9 bases between the two ends. This CDR3 is 13 amino acids long. The CDR3 is CSVEDITPTEAFF. CDR3 in DNA: TGCAGCGTTGAAGATATCACACCCACTGAAGCTTTCTTT.

This rearrangement joins TRBV27 to TRBJ1-2, with D possibly TRBD1 on 5 matching bases. This CDR3 contains 14 residues. Trimming pared 2 bases from V and 2 bases from J, leaving 9 bases between. Germline assignment: CDR1 MNHEY and CDR2 SMNVEV (reference sequence). CDR3 nucleotide sequence: TGTGCCAGCAGTTTACAGGGTTCGAACTATGGCTACACCTTC. Protein product: CASSLQGSNYGYTF.

The J gene is TRBJ1-3, the V gene TRBV5-1, with TRBD1 matching over 9 bases. The length of the CDR3 is 15 residues. The V gene end was trimmed by 3 bases and the J gene end by 4 bases; junction bases not matched to a gene: 5. From germline, CDR1 is SGHRS and CDR2 YFSETQ. The CDR3 region is CASSSDRGLGNTIYF. DNA for the CDR3: TGCGCCAGCAGCTCAGACAGGGGGTTAGGAAACACCATATATTTT.